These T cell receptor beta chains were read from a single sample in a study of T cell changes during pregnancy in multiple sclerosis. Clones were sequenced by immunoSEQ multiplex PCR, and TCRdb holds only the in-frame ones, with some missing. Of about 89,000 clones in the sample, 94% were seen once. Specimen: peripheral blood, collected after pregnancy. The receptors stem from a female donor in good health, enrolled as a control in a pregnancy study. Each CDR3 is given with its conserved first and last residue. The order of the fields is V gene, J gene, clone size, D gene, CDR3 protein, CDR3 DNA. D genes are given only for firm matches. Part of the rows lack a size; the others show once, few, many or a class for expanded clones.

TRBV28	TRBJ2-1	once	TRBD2	CASGGEAARNEQFF	TGTGCCAGCGGGGGGGAGGCGGCACGTAATGAGCAGTTCTTC
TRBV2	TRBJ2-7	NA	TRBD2	CASSEADLGLAGSSAYEQYF	TGTGCCAGCAGTGAAGCGGACCTTGGACTAGCGGGATCCAGTGCCTACGAGCAGTACTTC
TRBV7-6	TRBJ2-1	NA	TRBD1	CASSLGQGAVNNEQFF	TGTGCCAGCAGCCTGGGACAGGGGGCGGTTAATAATGAGCAGTTCTTC
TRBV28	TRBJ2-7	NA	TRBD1	CASSLTGGTYEQYF	TGTGCCAGCAGCTTGACAGGGGGCACGTACGAGCAGTACTTC
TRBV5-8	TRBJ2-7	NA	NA	CASTLGGSTYEQYF	TGTGCCAGCACCCTTGGGGGCAGCACTTACGAGCAGTACTTC
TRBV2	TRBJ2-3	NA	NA	CASSERQGSLDTQYF	TGTGCCAGCAGTGAAAGGCAGGGCAGCTTAGATACGCAGTATTTT
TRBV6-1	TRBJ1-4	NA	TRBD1	CASARQGLELFF	TGTGCCAGCGCGAGACAGGGATTAGAACTGTTTTTT
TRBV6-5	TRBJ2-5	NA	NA	CASTTRGQETQYF	TGTGCCAGCACCACTCGGGGGCAAGAGACCCAGTACTTC
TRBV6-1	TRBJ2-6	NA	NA	CASSEENSGANVLTF	TGTGCCAGCAGTGAGGAGAACTCTGGGGCCAACGTCCTGACTTTC
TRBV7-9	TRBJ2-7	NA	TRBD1	CASSLASGGDHYEQYF	TGTGCCAGCAGCTTAGCGTCAGGGGGTGATCACTACGAGCAGTACTTC
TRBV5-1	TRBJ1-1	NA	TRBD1	CASSLAGQGNTEAFF	TGCGCCAGCAGCTTGGCTGGACAGGGAAACACTGAAGCTTTCTTT
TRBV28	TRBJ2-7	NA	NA	CASSSFRAALGSYEQYF	TGTGCCAGCAGTTCATTCAGGGCCGCGCTAGGTAGCTACGAGCAGTACTTC
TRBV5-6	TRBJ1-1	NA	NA	CASSLLTVTEAFF	TGTGCCAGCAGCTTGTTGACAGTCACTGAAGCTTTCTTT
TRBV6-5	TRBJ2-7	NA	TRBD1	CATRQPGTGDYEQYF	TGTGCCACACGGCAACCCGGGACAGGGGATTACGAGCAGTACTTC
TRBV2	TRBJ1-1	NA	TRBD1	CASTVDRDGAEAFF	TGTGCCAGCACCGTAGACAGGGACGGAGCTGAAGCTTTCTTT
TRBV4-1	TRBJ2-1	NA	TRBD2	CASSQEWEVTSGYREQFF	TGCGCCAGCAGCCAAGAGTGGGAGGTGACTAGCGGGTACCGAGAGCAGTTCTTC
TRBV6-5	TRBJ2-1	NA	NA	CASSFDSPNEQFF	TGTGCCAGCAGTTTTGACTCCCCCAATGAGCAGTTCTTC
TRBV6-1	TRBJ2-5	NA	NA	CASSELPGTLYQETQYF	TGTGCCAGCAGTGAACTCCCCGGGACACTGTACCAAGAGACCCAGTACTTC
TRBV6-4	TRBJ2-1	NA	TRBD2	CASELAGGGVWQFF	TGTGCCAGCGAACTAGCGGGAGGGGGCGTATGGCAGTTCTTC
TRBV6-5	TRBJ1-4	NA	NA	CASRASATNEKLFF	TGTGCCAGCAGGGCCAGTGCAACTAATGAAAAACTGTTTTTT
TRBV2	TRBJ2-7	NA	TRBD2	CASSAGLAGGNPYEQYF	TGTGCCAGCAGCGCGGGACTAGCGGGAGGGAATCCCTACGAGCAGTACTTC
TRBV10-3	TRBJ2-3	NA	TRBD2	CATLADLTDTQYF	TGTGCCACCCTAGCGGACCTCACAGATACGCAGTATTTT
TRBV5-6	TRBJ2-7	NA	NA	CASSLRDEQYF	TGTGCCAGCAGCTTGCGTGACGAGCAGTACTTC
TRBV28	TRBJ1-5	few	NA	CASSFGYSQPQHF	TGTGCCAGCAGTTTCGGGTATAGTCAGCCCCAGCATTTT
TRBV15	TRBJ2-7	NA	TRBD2	CATSRATSGKRYEQYF	TGTGCCACCAGCAGAGCCACTAGCGGGAAGAGATACGAGCAGTACTTC
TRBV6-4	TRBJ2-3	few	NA	CASSERASTDTQYF	TGTGCCAGCAGTGAGAGAGCGAGCACAGATACGCAGTATTTT
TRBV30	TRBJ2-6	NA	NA	CAWSVRVDGANVLTF	TGTGCCTGGAGTGTTCGGGTGGATGGGGCCAACGTCCTGACTTTC
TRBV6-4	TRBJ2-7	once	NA	CASSDHSGPPYEQYF	TGTGCCAGCAGTGATCATTCTGGGCCCCCTTACGAGCAGTACTTC
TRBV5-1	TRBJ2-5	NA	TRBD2	CASQLAGGLGETQYF	TGCGCCAGCCAACTAGCGGGAGGGTTGGGGGAGACCCAGTACTTC
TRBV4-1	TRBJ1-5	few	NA	CASSHRQGGDQPQHF	TGCGCCAGCAGCCATCGCCAGGGAGGGGATCAGCCCCAGCATTTT
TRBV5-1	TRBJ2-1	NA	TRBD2	CASSSDPGGGYNEQFF	TGCGCCAGCAGCTCTGACCCGGGAGGAGGCTACAATGAGCAGTTCTTC
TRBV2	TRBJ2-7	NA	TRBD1	CASLLSGQSSYEQYF	TGTGCCAGCCTACTCTCGGGACAGAGCTCCTACGAGCAGTACTTC
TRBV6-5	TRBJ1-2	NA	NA	CASSSNLRANYGYTF	TGTGCCAGCAGTTCCAACCTACGAGCTAACTATGGCTACACCTTC
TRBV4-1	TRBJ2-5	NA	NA	CASSQGAGAGKETQYF	TGCGCCAGCAGCCAAGGTGCTGGTGCAGGGAAAGAGACCCAGTACTTC
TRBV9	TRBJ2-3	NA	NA	CASSRGPGERDTQYF	TGTGCCAGCAGTCGAGGGCCCGGGGAAAGAGATACGCAGTATTTT
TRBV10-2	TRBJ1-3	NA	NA	CASSREAGNTIYF	TGCGCCAGCAGCCGAGAGGCTGGAAACACCATATATTTT
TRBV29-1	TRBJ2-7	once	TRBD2	CSVEDGLAGMSEQYF	TGCAGCGTTGAAGATGGGCTAGCGGGAATGTCCGAGCAGTACTTC
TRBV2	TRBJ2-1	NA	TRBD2	CASSDPRSGSPNEQFF	TGTGCCAGCAGTGACCCGAGGAGCGGGAGCCCCAATGAGCAGTTCTTC
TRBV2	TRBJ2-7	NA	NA	CASSAKLAYEQYF	TGTGCCAGCAGTGCTAAGCTGGCCTACGAGCAGTACTTC
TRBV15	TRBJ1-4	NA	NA	CATSRDRVNEKLFF	TGTGCCACCAGCAGAGACAGGGTTAATGAAAAACTGTTTTTT
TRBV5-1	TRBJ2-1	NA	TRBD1	CASSLGDREWKTYNEQFF	TGCGCCAGCAGCTTGGGGGACAGGGAGTGGAAAACCTACAATGAGCAGTTCTTC
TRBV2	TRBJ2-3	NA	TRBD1	CASRGQASTDTQYF	TGTGCCAGCAGGGGACAGGCGAGCACAGATACGCAGTATTTT
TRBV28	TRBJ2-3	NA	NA	CAGASATDTQYF	TGTGCTGGGGCTAGCGCGACAGATACGCAGTATTTT
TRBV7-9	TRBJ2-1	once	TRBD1	CASSPRTGSYNEQFF	TGTGCCAGCAGCCCTCGGACAGGCTCCTACAATGAGCAGTTCTTC
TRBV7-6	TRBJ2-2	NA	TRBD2	CASSQGLVGTGELFF	TGTGCCAGCAGCCAAGGACTAGTTGGCACCGGGGAGCTGTTTTTT
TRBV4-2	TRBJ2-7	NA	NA	CASSQPTLGPQGHRYEQYF	TGTGCCAGCAGCCAGCCTACCCTGGGACCACAGGGACACCGGTACGAGCAGTACTTC
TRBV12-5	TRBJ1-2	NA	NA	CASGLEPGYGYTF	TGTGCTAGTGGTTTGGAACCGGGCTATGGCTACACCTTC
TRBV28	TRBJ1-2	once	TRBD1	CASSFRQGFYGYTF	TGTGCCAGCAGTTTCCGACAGGGGTTCTATGGCTACACCTTC
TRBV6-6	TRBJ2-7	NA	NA	CASSPRDRLGGNEQYF	TGTGCCAGCAGTCCGAGGGACAGGTTGGGGGGGAACGAGCAGTACTTC
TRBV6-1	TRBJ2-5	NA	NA	CASNAGLQETQYF	TGTGCCAGCAACGCAGGGCTTCAAGAGACCCAGTACTTC
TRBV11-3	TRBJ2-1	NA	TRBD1	CASSTRQGSSYNEQFF	TGTGCCAGCAGCACAAGACAGGGGAGCTCCTACAATGAGCAGTTCTTC
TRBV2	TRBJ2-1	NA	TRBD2	CASSDSSGTYNEQFF	TGTGCCAGCAGTGACTCTAGCGGGACTTACAATGAGCAGTTCTTC
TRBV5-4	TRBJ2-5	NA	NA	CASSPSGGPSETQYF	TGTGCCAGCAGCCCCAGCGGAGGGCCGTCAGAGACCCAGTACTTC
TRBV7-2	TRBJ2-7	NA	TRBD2	CASSLVLAPSYEQYF	TGTGCCAGCAGCTTAGTACTAGCGCCGTCCTACGAGCAGTACTTC
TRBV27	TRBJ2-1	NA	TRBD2	CASSLKGLADYNEQFF	TGTGCCAGCAGTTTAAAGGGACTAGCAGACTACAATGAGCAGTTCTTC
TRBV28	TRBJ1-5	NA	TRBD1	CASRQTGEDPQHF	TGTGCCAGCAGGCAAACAGGGGAGGATCCCCAGCATTTT
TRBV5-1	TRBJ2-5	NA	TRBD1	CASSRTGLGETQYF	TGCGCCAGCAGCCGGACAGGACTGGGGGAGACCCAGTACTTC
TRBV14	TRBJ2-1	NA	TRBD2	CASSPPLAGGRSYNEQFF	TGTGCCAGCAGCCCTCCACTAGCGGGAGGACGCTCCTACAATGAGCAGTTCTTC
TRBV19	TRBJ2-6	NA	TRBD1	CASSIAGQGALGANVLTF	TGTGCCAGTAGCATAGCGGGACAGGGGGCATTGGGGGCCAACGTCCTGACTTTC
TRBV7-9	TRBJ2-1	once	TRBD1	CASSIKQGNEQFF	TGTGCCAGCAGCATAAAACAGGGGAATGAGCAGTTCTTC